These 2 T cell receptor beta chains originate from one sample sequenced in a study of tumor-infiltrating lymphocytes in glioblastoma multiforme (dated by TCRdb to the late 2010s). For sequencing, an Illumina HiSeq 2500 was employed. A modified ARM-PCR protocol with multiple V-beta primers and a C-beta primer was used to build TCRB libraries from RNA via three nested multiplex PCR rounds. TCRdb reanalyzed the raw reads on its own, using fastp at Q25 for trimming and MiXCR for clone calling, and kept in-frame beta chains. Identical CDR3 protein sequences are pooled into one entry, listed with their most common genes and DNA. The sample profile shows some 13,000 distinct CDR3 sequences; under 70% of them were found once. 25% to 40% of the sample belongs to the ten largest clones. The specimen sequenced was brain tumor tissue. The receptors originated from a male donor with glioblastoma.

The chain recombines TRBV20-1 with TRBJ2-4, with 8 bases matching TRBD1. Germline loops: CDR1 DFQATT, CDR2 SNEGSKA (reference sequence). The CDR3 covers 13 residues. J lost 6 bases, V lost 6 bases, and 7 bases had no gene match. DNA of the CDR3: TGCAGTGCCCTAACAGGGGGGATAAACATTCAGTACTTC. Its translation is CSALTGGINIQYF.

About this clonotype: Because it lacks the conserved phenylalanine or tryptophan at the end, this CDR3 is likely a read error. The chain carries TRBV5-6 and TRBJ2-1; TRBD2 aligns across 7 bases. This CDR3 contains 15 residues. With V trimmed by 0 bases and J by 10 bases, 10 bases remained unmatched. In germline, CDR1 is SGHDT, CDR2 YYEEEE. The CDR3 nucleotides are TGTGCCAGCAGCTTGGTAGTGGGAGGGCCTTGGGAGCAGTTCATC. It translates to CASSLVVGGPWEQFI.